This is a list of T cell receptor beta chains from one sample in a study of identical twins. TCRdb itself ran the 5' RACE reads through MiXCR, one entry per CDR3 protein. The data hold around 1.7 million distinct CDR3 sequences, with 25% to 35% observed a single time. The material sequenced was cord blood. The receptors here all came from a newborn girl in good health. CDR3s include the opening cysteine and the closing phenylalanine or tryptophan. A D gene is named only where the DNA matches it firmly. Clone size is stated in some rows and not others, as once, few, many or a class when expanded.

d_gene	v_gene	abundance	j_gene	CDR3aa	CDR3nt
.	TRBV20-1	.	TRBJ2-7	CSARDSLRYEQYF	TGCAGTGCTAGAGATTCCCTCCGCTACGAGCAGTACTTC
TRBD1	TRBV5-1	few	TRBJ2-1	CASSAGQGFYNEQFF	TGCGCCAGCAGCGCGGGACAGGGTTTCTACAATGAGCAGTTCTTC
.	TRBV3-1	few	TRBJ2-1	CASNSGRYNEQFF	TGTGCCAGCAACTCCGGGCGCTACAATGAGCAGTTCTTC
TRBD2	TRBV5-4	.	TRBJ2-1	CATRGGHNEQFF	TGTGCCACGCGGGGGGGCCACAATGAGCAGTTCTTC
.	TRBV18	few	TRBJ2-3	CASSPLRDSVRDTQYF	TGTGCCAGCTCACCACTTCGGGACTCTGTTCGTGATACGCAGTATTTT
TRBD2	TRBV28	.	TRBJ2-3	CASRVAGEATDTQYF	TGTGCCAGCAGGGTAGCGGGAGAGGCCACAGATACGCAGTATTTT
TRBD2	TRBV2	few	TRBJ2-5	CAAKGAGGLETQYF	TGTGCCGCAAAGGGGGCGGGGGGGCTCGAGACCCAGTACTTC
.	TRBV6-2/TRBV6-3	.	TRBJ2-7	CASSPDWLRGDPYEQYF	TGTGCCAGCAGCCCCGATTGGCTGCGCGGGGATCCCTACGAGCAGTACTTC
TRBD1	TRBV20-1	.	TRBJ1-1	CSARARTGGNTEAFF	TGCAGTGCTAGAGCCCGGACAGGGGGCAACACTGAAGCTTTCTTT
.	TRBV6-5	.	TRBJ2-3	CASLPGRGADTQYF	TGTGCCAGCCTTCCCGGGAGAGGGGCAGATACGCAGTATTTT
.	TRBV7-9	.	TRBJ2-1	CASSFAWGVGGLEQFF	TGTGCCAGCAGCTTTGCGTGGGGGGTTGGCGGACTTGAGCAGTTCTTC
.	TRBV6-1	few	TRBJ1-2	CASLPGTTNYGYTF	TGTGCCAGCCTTCCCGGGACAACGAACTATGGCTACACCTTC
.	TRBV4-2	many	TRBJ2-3	CASSQRSTDTQYF	TGTGCCAGCAGTCAACGTAGCACAGATACGCAGTATTTT
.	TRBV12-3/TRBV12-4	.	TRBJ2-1	CASSLARLFNEQFF	TGTGCCAGCAGTTTAGCGAGACTTTTCAATGAGCAGTTCTTC
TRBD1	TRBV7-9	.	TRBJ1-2	CASSLAAQGAYGYTF	TGTGCCAGCAGCTTAGCGGCACAGGGGGCCTATGGCTACACCTTC
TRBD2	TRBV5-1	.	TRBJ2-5	CASSLVREEGEQYF	TGCGCCAGCAGCTTGGTGCGGGAGGAGGGTGAGCAGTACTTC
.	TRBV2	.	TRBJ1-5	CAGMYRVGNQPQHF	TGTGCCGGCATGTACAGGGTGGGCAATCAGCCCCAGCATTTT
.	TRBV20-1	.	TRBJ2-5	CSARLRLQETQYF	TGCAGTGCTAGGCTTAGGCTCCAAGAGACCCAGTACTTC
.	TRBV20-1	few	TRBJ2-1	CSAREGWNEQFF	TGCAGTGCTAGAGAGGGATGGAATGAGCAGTTCTTC
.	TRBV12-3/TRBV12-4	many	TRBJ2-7	CASSFGELTYEQYF	TGTGCCAGCAGTTTTGGTGAGCTTACCTACGAGCAGTACTTC
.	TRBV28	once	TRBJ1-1	CATAAGGATNTEAFF	TGTGCCACCGCCGCGGGGGGCGCCACGAACACTGAAGCTTTCTTT
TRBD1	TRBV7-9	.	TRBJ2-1	CASSLARQGGFF	TGTGCCAGCAGCTTAGCCAGACAGGGGGGGTTCTTC
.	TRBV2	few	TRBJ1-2	CASRTQEEGYGYTF	TGTGCCAGCCGAACACAGGAAGAGGGCTATGGCTACACCTTC
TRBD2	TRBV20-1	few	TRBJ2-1	CSAARTSGSYNEQFF	TGCAGTGCTGCCCGGACTAGCGGTTCCTACAATGAGCAGTTCTTC
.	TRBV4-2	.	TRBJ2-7	CASSQEALRGSRYEQYF	TGTGCCAGCAGCCAAGAGGCCCTCAGGGGTAGCCGCTACGAGCAGTACTTC
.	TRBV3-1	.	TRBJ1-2	CASSQAGAFYYGYTF	TGTGCCAGCAGCCAAGCCGGGGCCTTCTACTATGGCTACACCTTC
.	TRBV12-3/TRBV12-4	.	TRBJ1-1	CASRTGTVHTEAFF	TGTGCCAGCAGGACAGGTACGGTGCACACTGAAGCTTTCTTT
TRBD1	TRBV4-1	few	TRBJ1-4	CASSRMDRANEKLFF	TGCGCCAGCAGCCGGATGGACAGGGCTAATGAAAAACTGTTTTTT
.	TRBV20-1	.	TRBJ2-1	CSARMGQDNEQFF	TGCAGTGCTAGAATGGGTCAGGACAATGAGCAGTTCTTC
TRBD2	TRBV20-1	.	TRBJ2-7	CSARPIAGVRYEQYF	TGCAGTGCTAGACCTATAGCGGGAGTGAGGTACGAGCAGTACTTC
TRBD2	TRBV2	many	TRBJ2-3	CASSELTSGSRDTQYF	TGTGCCAGCAGTGAACTGACTAGCGGGAGTAGGGATACGCAGTATTTT
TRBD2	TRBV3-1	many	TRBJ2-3	CASSRRLAETQYF	TGTGCCAGCAGCCGGCGACTAGCGGAGACGCAGTATTTT
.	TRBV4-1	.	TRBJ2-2	CASSQPLVGAGELFF	TGCGCCAGCAGCCAACCCCTCGTTGGGGCCGGGGAGCTGTTTTTT
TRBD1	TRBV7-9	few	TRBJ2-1	CASSLAGTGGPYNEQFF	TGTGCCAGCAGCTTAGCCGGGACAGGGGGCCCCTACAATGAGCAGTTCTTC
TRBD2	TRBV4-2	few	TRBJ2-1	CASSQKSLSGRALGKVQFF	TGTGCCAGCAGCCAAAAAAGTCTTAGCGGGAGGGCCTTAGGGAAGGTGCAGTTCTTC
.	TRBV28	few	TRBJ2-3	CASSTPDTRADTQYF	TGTGCCAGCAGTACCCCGGATACCCGGGCAGATACGCAGTATTTT
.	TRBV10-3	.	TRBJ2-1	CAISASSGRVGYNEQFF	TGTGCCATCAGTGCCTCCTCCGGGAGAGTGGGCTACAATGAGCAGTTCTTC
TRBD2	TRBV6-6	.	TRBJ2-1	CASSTGTSGRGGEQFF	TGTGCCAGCAGTACCGGGACTAGCGGGAGGGGGGGTGAGCAGTTCTTC
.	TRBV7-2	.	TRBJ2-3	CASSLAGGTADTQYF	TGTGCCAGCAGCTTAGCAGGGGGTACTGCAGATACGCAGTATTTT
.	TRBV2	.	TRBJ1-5	CASSEGGVGGQPQHF	TGTGCCAGCAGTGAAGGGGGCGTTGGGGGTCAGCCCCAGCATTTT
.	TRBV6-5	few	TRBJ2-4	CASSYSRGAGSLAKNIQYF	TGTGCCAGCAGTTACTCGAGGGGCGCGGGCTCTCTAGCCAAAAACATTCAGTACTTC
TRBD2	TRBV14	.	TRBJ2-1	CASSRAPGLGHNEQFF	TGTGCCAGCAGCCGAGCCCCGGGACTAGGCCACAATGAGCAGTTCTTC
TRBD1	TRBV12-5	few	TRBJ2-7	CASGLVGQGGGYEQYF	TGTGCTAGTGGTTTGGTCGGACAGGGGGGGGGTTACGAGCAGTACTTC
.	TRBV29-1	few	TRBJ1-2	CSDVTGPNYGYTF	TGCAGCGACGTGACAGGCCCTAACTATGGCTACACCTTC
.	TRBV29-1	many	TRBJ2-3	CSVSSAGRNTQYF	TGCAGCGTCAGTTCCGCGGGAAGAAATACGCAGTATTTT
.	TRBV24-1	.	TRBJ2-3	CATSDSWSAGTDTQYF	TGTGCCACCAGTGATTCTTGGAGCGCTGGCACAGATACGCAGTATTTT
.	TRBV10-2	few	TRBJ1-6	CASSDSLTSPLHF	TGCGCCAGCAGTGATTCCCTAACCTCACCCCTCCACTTT
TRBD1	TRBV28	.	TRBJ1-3	CASSNRGYTIYF	TGTGCCAGCAGCAACAGGGGCTACACCATATATTTT
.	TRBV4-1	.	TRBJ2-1	CASSQVLGRVKFF	TGCGCCAGCAGCCAAGTTTTGGGCAGGGTGAAGTTCTTC
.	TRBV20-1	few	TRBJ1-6	CSAREGEYNSPLHF	TGCAGTGCTAGAGAGGGGGAATATAATTCACCCCTCCACTTT
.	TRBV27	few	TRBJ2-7	CASSLWDGVEQYF	TGTGCCAGCAGTTTGTGGGACGGGGTCGAGCAGTACTTC
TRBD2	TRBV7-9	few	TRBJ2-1	CASSFSGARDSYNEQFF	TGTGCCAGCAGCTTCAGCGGGGCAAGAGACTCCTACAATGAGCAGTTCTTC
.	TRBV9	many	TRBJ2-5	CASSVEDREIETQYF	TGTGCCAGCAGCGTAGAGGACAGAGAAATAGAGACCCAGTACTTC
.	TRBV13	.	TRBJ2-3	CASSLKSAGGLDTDTQYF	TGTGCCAGCAGCTTAAAATCGGCCGGGGGGCTCGACACAGATACGCAGTATTTT
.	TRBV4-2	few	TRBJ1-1	CASSQGARAEAFF	TGTGCCAGCAGCCAAGGGGCCCGGGCCGAAGCTTTCTTT
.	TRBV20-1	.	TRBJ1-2	CSARVKGKGYGYTF	TGCAGTGCTAGGGTTAAGGGGAAGGGGTATGGCTACACCTTC
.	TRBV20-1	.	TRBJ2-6	CSARVSSLGPLISGANVLTF	TGCAGTGCTAGAGTATCTTCCTTGGGTCCCCTAATCTCTGGGGCCAACGTCCTGACTTTC